Following are 3 T cell receptor beta chains from one sample sequenced in a study of T cell responses to AZD1222 COVID-19 vaccine. The protocol was immunoSEQ multiplex PCR, while the TCRdb copy is restricted to in-frame clones and leaves out a portion. The data hold roughly 100,000 clones, with around 89% observed a single time. Sequences were derived from peripheral blood, sampled on day 0 of AZD1222 vaccination. The receptors were gathered from an adult in good health.

The chain has TRBV6-6 and TRBJ1-5, with no clear D. The CDR3 consists of 15 residues. Germline V gene lookup returns CDR1 MNHNY and CDR2 SVGAGI (reference sequence). V shed 7 bases and J shed 0 bases, with 13 bases lying between them. DNA for the CDR3: TGTGCCAGCACCCTAAGTGCGTATAGCAATCAGCCCCAGCATTTT. As protein: CASTLSAYSNQPQHF.

The V and J genes are TRBV7-2 and TRBJ2-5; D is unclear. The V end was cut by 5 bases, the J end by 2 bases, with 12 bases between. This CDR3 is 14 amino acids long. Looked up from germline, CDR1 is SGHTA and CDR2 is FQGNSA. As DNA, the CDR3 is TGTGCCAGCAGCCGCTCCGCAGCACAAGAGACCCAGTACTTC. Translated, it gives CASSRSAAQETQYF.

This chain links TRBV4-1 with TRBJ1-4; TRBD1 is a possible D gene (5 bases). This CDR3 has 16 residues. Germline lookup yields CDR1 MGHRA and CDR2 YSYEKL. Trimming took off 2 bases at V and 2 bases at J, with 12 bases between the two ends. The CDR3 DNA sequence: TGCGCCAGCAGCCAACCCAGGGTTATCACTAATGAAAAACTGTTTTTT. Protein sequence: CASSQPRVITNEKLFF.